A single sample is the source of the 16 T cell receptor beta chains below, sequenced in a study of shared clonotypes between healthy human individuals. Only in-frame clones appear in the TCRdb table, and some are missing; sequencing was by immunoSEQ multiplex PCR. The sample includes around 510,000 clones, around 80% seen only once; the top ten take 9.5% to 15%. Material for sequencing was PBMCs. The receptors shown here come from a woman between 35 and 50 years old in good health. Some clones in this sample may be carry-over from other donors' samples.

The V and J genes are TRBV4-2 and TRBJ1-1, with no clear D. V gave up 4 bases and J gave up 7 bases, with 19 bases separating them. Germline lookup yields CDR1 LGHNA and CDR2 YNFKEQ. The CDR3 has 15 residues. The CDR3 sequence: CASSPQGRTTGEAFF. Here the CDR3 DNA reads TGTGCCAGCAGCCCACAAGGGAGAACCACGGGTGAAGCTTTCTTT.

J is TRBJ2-7 and V is TRBV10-2; D is unclear. V lost 0 bases and J lost 4, with 22 bases in between. CDR1 is WSHSY, CDR2 SAAADI, per germline. This CDR3 comprises 18 residues. The CDR3 region is CASSESFSFRVPSYEQYF. The CDR3 DNA follows: TGCGCCAGCAGTGAGTCGTTTTCCTTTAGGGTCCCGTCTTACGAGCAGTACTTC.

The rearrangement joins TRBV6-5 to TRBJ2-1; 10 nucleotides align to TRBD2. V gave up 4 bases and J gave up 9 bases; unmatched junction bases: 12. This CDR3 has 16 amino acids. CDR1 is MNHEY, CDR2 SVGAGI, per germline. CDR3 DNA sequence: TGTGCCAGCAGTTCCATACGTAGCGGGAGGTCTGGTGAGCAGTTCTTC. Translating gives CASSSIRSGRSGEQFF.

This clone was seen only once. The chain carries TRBV19 and TRBJ1-2; D is undetermined. V was cut by 6 bases and J by 8 bases, with 19 bases left in between. This CDR3 has 14 residues. The V gene's germline CDR1 is LNHDA and CDR2 SQIVND (reference sequence). The CDR3 spells CASRPTGPNGGYTF. CDR3 DNA: TGTGCCAGTAGACCCACCGGGCCGAACGGCGGCTACACCTTC. Variable domain in full (rest from reference TRBV19 and TRBJ1-2): DGGITQSPKYLFRKEGQNVTLSCEQNLNHDAMYWYRQDPGQGLRLIYYSQIVNDFQKGDIAEGYSVSREKKESFPLTVTSAQKNPTAFYLCASRPTGPNGGYTFGSGTRLTVV.

This sequence joins TRBV7-6 and TRBJ2-7, with TRBD2 matching 8 bases. The germline CDR1 and CDR2 sequences are SGHVS and FNYEAQ. The J segment lost 5 bases and the V segment lost 5 bases, leaving 14 bases of the junction unmatched. The CDR3 runs 16 residues. The CDR3 region is CASSRGWAGGAHEQYF. CDR3 DNA sequence: TGTGCCAGCAGCCGGGGGTGGGCGGGAGGAGCCCACGAGCAGTACTTC.

This clone was recorded a few times. This chain links TRBV7-8 with TRBJ1-2; D not resolved. V lost 1 base, J lost 6 bases, and 9 bases lay in between. The germline V gene has CDR1 SGHVS and CDR2 FQNEAQ. The CDR3 spans 13 residues. The CDR3 sequence is CASSLGRRNGYTF. In nucleotides, the CDR3 is TGTGCCAGCAGCTTAGGCCGACGGAATGGCTACACCTTC.

This clone was counted only a few times. The chain recombines TRBV2 with TRBJ2-5; 10 nucleotides align to TRBD2. After removal of 8 bases from V and 5 bases from J, the junction contained 8 bases not matched to a gene. The CDR3 is made up of 14 amino acids. From germline, CDR1 is SNHLY and CDR2 FYNNEI. The CDR3: CASYRPSGSETQYF. The CDR3 bases are TGTGCCAGCTATCGACCTAGCGGGAGTGAGACCCAGTACTTC.

This sequence joins TRBV4-2 and TRBJ2-1; 8 bases match TRBD2. There are 14 residues in the CDR3. The trim removed 0 bases at V and 12 bases at J, leaving 7 bases unmatched. Germline loops: CDR1 LGHNA, CDR2 YNFKEQ. The CDR3 DNA is TGTGCCAGCAGCCAAGATTTAGGCGGGAGGTCGCAGTTCTTC. Encoded protein: CASSQDLGGRSQFF.

This chain uses TRBV5-1 with TRBJ1-1; possible D gene TRBD1, 6 bases. The V and J ends lost 2 bases and 3 bases respectively, with 11 bases between them. The CDR3 covers 14 residues. The germline gives CDR1 SGHRS, CDR2 YFSETQ. This CDR3 is CASSLQGGDTEAFF. In nucleotides, the CDR3 is TGCGCCAGCAGCTTACAGGGAGGGGACACTGAAGCTTTCTTT.

This clone was counted once. The rearrangement links TRBV9 to TRBJ1-3; 8 positions match TRBD1. J gave up 8 bases and V 3 bases, and 7 bases lay outside the gene matches. Germline CDR1 and CDR2: SGDLS and YYNGEE. CDR3 length equals 14 residues. CDR3 bases: TGTGCCAGCAGCGCGGGACAGGTGGCGGACACCATATATTTT. It translates to CASSAGQVADTIYF.

This rearrangement joins TRBV5-1 to TRBJ2-7, with D unresolved. The CDR3 contains 14 residues. Trimming removed 0 bases from V and 5 bases from J, with 12 bases in between. The germline gives CDR1 SGHRS, CDR2 YFSETQ. Written as DNA, the CDR3 is TGCGCCAGCAGCTTGGATAGCCTGCAAAACGAGCAGTACTTC. Translating gives CASSLDSLQNEQYF.

This chain uses TRBV5-4 with TRBJ2-5; TRBD1 agrees at 8 bases. Germline-derived CDR1 and CDR2 are SGHNT and YYREEE (reference sequence). The CDR3 is 15 amino acids. V shed 5 bases, J shed 2 bases, and the junction held 8 bases outside the gene matches. For the CDR3, the DNA is TGTGCCAGCAGTTTCGACAGGGGAGGTCAAGAGACCCAGTACTTC. Residues: CASSFDRGGQETQYF.

The chain links TRBV5-6 to TRBJ2-5, with TRBD1 as a possible D gene (6 bases). The CDR3 is made up of 14 amino acids. V was trimmed by 2 bases and J by 5 bases, leaving 13 bases between them. Germline values: CDR1 SGHDT, CDR2 YYEEEE. CDR3: CASSFGQLRETQYF. The CDR3 DNA reads as TGTGCCAGCAGCTTTGGACAGCTACGGGAGACCCAGTACTTC.

The chain carries TRBV29-1 and TRBJ1-1; D may be TRBD1 (6 bases). Germline CDR1 SQVTM, CDR2 ANQGSEA. The ends were cut back, 3 bases at V and 4 bases at J, with 9 bases in the middle. This CDR3 region has 12 residues. This chain's CDR3 is CSVDGGPTEAFF. The CDR3 DNA sequence: TGCAGCGTTGATGGGGGGCCCACTGAAGCTTTCTTT.

The chain has TRBV6-5 and TRBJ2-2; 7 bases map to TRBD1. The germline gives CDR1 MNHEY, CDR2 SVGAGI. The V and J ends lost 6 bases and 6 bases, in that order; junction bases with no gene match: 10. The CDR3 is 15 residues long. Written as DNA, the CDR3 is TGTGCCAGCAGACCTCCCACAGGGGCCTCCGGGGAGCTGTTTTTT. Protein sequence: CASRPPTGASGELFF.

The chain uses TRBV6-6 and TRBJ1-1, with TRBD1 as a possible D gene (5 bases). This CDR3 has 11 residues. Trimming removed 6 bases from V and 5 bases from J, with 7 bases in between. CDR1 MNHNY and CDR2 SVGAGI come from the germline V gene (reference sequence). Written as DNA, the CDR3 is TGTGCCAGCAGCCGGGGGACTGAAGCTTTCTTT. Amino acid sequence: CASSRGTEAFF.